This record covers a single TCR beta chain. The sample is drawn from a study of technical replicates of blood from several donors. TCRdb's table, derived via immunoSEQ multiplex PCR, lists solely in-frame clones and lacks some. Of 76,000 or so clones listed, 91% are singletons. Material for sequencing was T cells isolated from PBMCs. The sequence was obtained from a human donor in good health.

CDR3: CAWSVMRPYEQYF. The CDR3 DNA follows: TGTGCCTGGAGTGTAATGCGCCCCTACGAGCAGTACTTC. This chain joins TRBV30 and TRBJ2-7; D unclear. CDR3 length: 13 residues. Germline CDR1 GTSNPN, CDR2 SVGIG (reference sequence). Trimming removed 0 bases at V and 2 bases at J, with 8 bases between. Together with reference TRBV30 and TRBJ2-7, the CDR3 gives the full variable domain: SQTIHQWPATLVQPVGSPLSLECTVEGTSNPNLYWYRQAAGRGLQLLFYSVGIGQISSEVPQNLSASRPQDRQFILSSKKLLLSDSGFYLCAWSVMRPYEQYFGPGTRLTVT.